This passage covers 2 T cell receptor beta chains from one sample sequenced in a study of CD8+ T cells in alopecia areata. RNA was extracted and reverse transcribed into cDNA as the sequencing template. TCRdb's copy holds only in-frame clones and misses some; the assay was immunoSEQ multiplex PCR. This sample has about 160,000 clones, with roughly two thirds found just once. As to treatment: oral pan-JAK inhibitor, 5-10 mg twice daily. The specimen comprised CD4+ T cells sorted from blood, sampled at week 4, from a patient treated with tofacitinib. The receptors stem from a human donor with alopecia areata.

The chain recombines TRBV5-1 with TRBJ2-5; 8 bases align to TRBD2. This CDR3 has 13 amino acids. V shed 6 bases and J 5 bases; nucleotides not matched to a gene: 6. The germline gives CDR1 SGHRS, CDR2 YFSETQ. In DNA, the CDR3 is TGCGCCAGCACCGCGGGGGGCCGCGAGACCCAGTACTTC. It codes for CASTAGGRETQYF. The entire variable domain, with the rest obtained from reference TRBV5-1 and TRBJ2-5, is as follows: KAGVTQTPRYLIKTRGQQVTLSCSPISGHRSVSWYQQTPGQGLQFLFEYFSETQRNKGNFPGRFSGRQFSNSRSEMNVSTLELGDSALYLCASTAGGRETQYFGPGTRLLVL.

The chain carries TRBV18 and TRBJ2-1, with 8 bases fitting TRBD1. The CDR3 sequence is 16 residues long. Per the germline V gene, CDR1 is KGHSH and CDR2 is LQKENI. Trimming cost V 6 bases and J 4 bases; bases outside gene matches: 11. CDR3 sequence: CASSWKGQGAYNEQFF. The CDR3 DNA reads TGTGCCAGCTCCTGGAAGGGCCAGGGGGCTTACAATGAGCAGTTCTTC.